This TCR beta chain is drawn from a study of T cell responses to AZD1222 COVID-19 vaccine. Turning to this clone: Antigen unknown.

Regarding the study as a whole: Only 5 to 7 AZD1222 recipients tested seropositive at baseline. The donor cohort was predominantly white British with a female majority, and clonal diversity may have been underestimated. Every sample of the repertoires postdated the peak T cell response. Spike-wide vaccine-associated CD4 TCRs dominated at 160-218 and 743-854.

V dropped 5 bases and J dropped 5; count of bases not matched to a gene: 9. The CDR3 has 14 amino acids. Germline V gives CDR1 LNHDA, CDR2 SQIVND (reference sequence). The method was immunoSEQ multiplex PCR; TCRdb's version includes in-frame clones alone and lacks a portion of them. The data show 130,000 to 150,000 clones, 75% to 90% seen once. This receptor was identified in an adult in good health. The chain recombines TRBV19 with TRBJ2-7; the match to TRBD1 covers 7 bases. This specimen consisted of peripheral blood, obtained on day 0 of MenACWY control vaccination. The CDR3 here is CASSYLTGSHEQYF. CDR3 nucleotide sequence: TGTGCCAGTAGTTATTTGACAGGGAGCCACGAGCAGTACTTC.